This record covers a single TCR beta chain. This sample is part of a study of blood T cell repertoires in COVID-19. The overall study: Acute and convalescent COVID-19 samples came from the United States, Italy and Spain. PBMCs, B-cell-depleted T cells, or T cells were the source of the cDNA or gDNA that made up the material.

Using immunoSEQ multiplex PCR, the repertoire was profiled, and TCRdb retains in-frame clones only, with some absent. Of 100,000 to 150,000 clones in the sample, about 87% were seen once. CDR1 and CDR2 from the germline V gene are SNHLY and FYNNEI. V was trimmed by 6 bases and J by 5 bases, leaving 17 bases between them. This CDR3 spans 15 amino acids. Sequencing was done on a sample of peripheral blood. This chain links TRBV2 with TRBJ1-5; a weak D match, TRBD1 (5 bases). The receptor was derived from a woman aged 60-75 years with acute or convalescent COVID-19. The CDR3 bases are TGTGCCAGCAGGCGGACATCGTTGGGCCATCAGCCCCAGCATTTT. Its protein is CASRRTSLGHQPQHF.